These T cell receptor beta chains were read from a single sample in a study of blood T cell repertoires in COVID-19. The repertoire was sequenced with immunoSEQ multiplex PCR; TCRdb's copy has only in-frame clones and lacks some. The table has 200,000 or so clones, more than 75% seen once. What was sequenced was peripheral blood. These receptors originate from a man at least 80 years old with acute or convalescent COVID-19. Both conserved end residues are part of each CDR3. D genes are given only for firm matches. Expanded clones get a size class; other rows say once, few or many, or leave the size out.

V gene: TRBV5-1
J gene: TRBJ2-1
D gene: .
CDR3 length: 15
clone size: few
CDR3 DNA: TGCGCCAGCAGCCCACTTTGGGGGGGCGGGAATGAGCAGTTCTTC
CDR3 protein: CASSPLWGGGNEQFF

V gene: TRBV10-1
J gene: TRBJ2-3
D gene: TRBD2
CDR3 length: 15
clone size: .
CDR3 DNA: TGCGCCAGCAGTGTTCCAAGCGGGGCTACAGATACGCAGTATTTT
CDR3 protein: CASSVPSGATDTQYF

V gene: TRBV7-9
J gene: TRBJ2-1
D gene: .
CDR3 length: 15
clone size: once
CDR3 DNA: TGTGCCAGCATCACCCCGCAGGGTGAATACAATGAGCAGTTCTTC
CDR3 protein: CASITPQGEYNEQFF

V gene: TRBV30
J gene: TRBJ1-2
D gene: .
CDR3 length: 10
clone size: .
CDR3 DNA: TGTGCCTGGTCAGGTGCCGGCTACACCTTC
CDR3 protein: CAWSGAGYTF

V gene: TRBV5-1
J gene: TRBJ2-2
D gene: .
CDR3 length: 14
clone size: .
CDR3 DNA: TGCGCCAGCAGCTCGGGAAACATAGCGGGGGAGCTGTTTTTT
CDR3 protein: CASSSGNIAGELFF

V gene: TRBV15
J gene: TRBJ2-4
D gene: .
CDR3 length: 19
clone size: once
CDR3 DNA: TGTGCCACCAGCAGAGAGAGATCTAGGAAGGGAGAGGGCAAAAACATTCAGTACTTC
CDR3 protein: CATSRERSRKGEGKNIQYF

V gene: TRBV19
J gene: TRBJ1-1
D gene: TRBD1
CDR3 length: 13
clone size: few
CDR3 DNA: TGTGCCAGTGATACAGGGGTAAACACTGAAGCTTTCTTT
CDR3 protein: CASDTGVNTEAFF

V gene: TRBV19
J gene: TRBJ2-3
D gene: .
CDR3 length: 14
clone size: .
CDR3 DNA: TGTGCCAGTTTAGACAGCTCTGGCACAGATACGCAGTATTTT
CDR3 protein: CASLDSSGTDTQYF

V gene: TRBV11-3
J gene: TRBJ2-2
D gene: .
CDR3 length: 15
clone size: .
CDR3 DNA: TGTGCCAGCAGCTTAAGCCTCCGGTTCACCGGGGAGCTGTTTTTT
CDR3 protein: CASSLSLRFTGELFF

V gene: TRBV10-3
J gene: TRBJ1-1
D gene: TRBD1
CDR3 length: 12
clone size: .
CDR3 DNA: TGTGCCATCAGTCAGGGGGTCACTGAAGCTTTCTTT
CDR3 protein: CAISQGVTEAFF

V gene: TRBV5-1
J gene: TRBJ2-5
D gene: TRBD2
CDR3 length: 16
clone size: .
CDR3 DNA: TGCGCCAGCAGCTTCGGGCTAGCGGGAGGGATGAAGACCCAGTACTTC
CDR3 protein: CASSFGLAGGMKTQYF

V gene: TRBV5-1
J gene: TRBJ2-3
D gene: TRBD2
CDR3 length: 16
clone size: once
CDR3 DNA: TGCGCCAGCAGCTTGGGACTAGCGGGAAGCACAGATACGCAGTATTTT
CDR3 protein: CASSLGLAGSTDTQYF

V gene: TRBV3-1/TRBV3-2
J gene: TRBJ2-1
D gene: .
CDR3 length: 13
clone size: .
CDR3 DNA: TGTGCCAGCAGCCAAGGTGAGGCGGGGGAGCAGTTCTTC
CDR3 protein: CASSQGEAGEQFF